The clone carrying this TCR beta chain has just one count. The V end was cut by 5 bases, the J end by 7 bases, with 20 bases between. The CDR3 spans 15 residues. The germline V gene has CDR1 SGHDN and CDR2 FVKESK. Assay: immunoSEQ multiplex PCR; the TCRdb copy retains only in-frame clones and omits some. The sample lists under 200,000 clones; about 90% were seen once. The record originates from a study of blood T cell repertoires in COVID-19. As for the study in general: Whether acute or convalescent, the COVID-19 samples came from the United States, Italy and Spain.

Sequencing used peripheral blood. The TCR originated in a man in his sixties with active or convalescent COVID-19. This rearrangement joins TRBV14 to TRBJ1-2; TRBD1 might be the D (5 bases). The CDR3 DNA is TGTGCCAGCAGCAGGGACTGGGGTTCGGACGGTGGCTACACCTTC. Protein sequence: CASSRDWGSDGGYTF.